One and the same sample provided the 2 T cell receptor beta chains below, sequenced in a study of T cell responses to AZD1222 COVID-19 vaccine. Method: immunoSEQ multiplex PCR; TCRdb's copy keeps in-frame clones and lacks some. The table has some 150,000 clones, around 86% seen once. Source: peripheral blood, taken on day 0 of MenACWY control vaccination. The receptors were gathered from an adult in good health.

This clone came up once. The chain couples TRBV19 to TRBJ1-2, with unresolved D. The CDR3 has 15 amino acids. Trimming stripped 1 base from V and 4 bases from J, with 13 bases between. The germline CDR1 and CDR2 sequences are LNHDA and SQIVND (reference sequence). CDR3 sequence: CASSIAGSHFYGYTF. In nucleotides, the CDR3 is TGTGCCAGTAGTATAGCCGGAAGCCACTTCTATGGCTACACCTTC.

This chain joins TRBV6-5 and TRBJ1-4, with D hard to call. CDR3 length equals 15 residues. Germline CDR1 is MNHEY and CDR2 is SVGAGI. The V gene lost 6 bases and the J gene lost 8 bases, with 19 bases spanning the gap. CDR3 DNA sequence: TGTGCCAGCAGCAACAGACCCGTGGTGGGAGAAAAACTGTTTTTT. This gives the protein CASSNRPVVGEKLFF.